This T cell receptor (beta chain) was observed in a study of blood T cells in healthy people across ages. Each sample had at least 6 million PBMCs isolated. As regards this clonotype: Its antigen is not identified.

Combining a sample-barcoded 5' primer with a J-beta primer mix, a second PCR ran for roughly 6 to 12 cycles. TCRdb analysed the 5' RACE reads with MiXCR anew, one entry per CDR3 protein. This sample yields approximately 1,100,000 distinct CDR3 sequences, of which 35% to 50% are seen a single time; approximately 19% belongs to the top ten. V was pared by 6 bases and J by 2 bases, with 10 bases between. The CDR3 loop spans 13 amino acids. Study-level results: More naive CD4+ cells and higher diversity were found in long-lived than in aged donors. The lack of PBMC sorting stopped any conclusive naive versus antigen-experienced comparison.

The receptor was isolated from a woman aged 60-70 years in good health. Sequencing input: blood. V usage is TRBV12-3 or TRBV12-4 and J usage is TRBJ2-5; D unclear. As DNA, the CDR3 is TGTGCCAGCAGCCCCAATCTTCAAGAGACCCAGTACTTC. This gives the protein CASSPNLQETQYF.